This record looks at one TCR beta chain sequence and its context. Its antigen is still unknown. The sample belongs to a study of PD-1 blockade in classical Hodgkin lymphoma. CDR3 length: 14 residues. Germline loops: CDR1 MNHEY, CDR2 SVGAGI. The trim removed 4 bases at V and 7 bases at J, leaving 2 bases unmatched. Study results and limitations: Newly diagnosed patients reportedly had lower baseline TCR diversity than healthy donors.

The repertoire was sequenced with immunoSEQ multiplex PCR; TCRdb's copy has only in-frame clones and lacks some. The sample records 40,000 to 45,000 clones, just under 80% being singletons. Each patient's relapse followed autologous stem cell transplantation, and brentuximab vedotin exposure varied. This material consisted of peripheral blood mononuclear cells (PBMCs), taken at baseline. This clonotype was obtained from a human donor with classical Hodgkin lymphoma. This chain connects TRBV6-5 to TRBJ1-3, with 12 nucleotides matching TRBD1. CDR3 bases: TGTGCCAGCAGTTGGGGACAGGGGGCTAACACCATATATTTT. Translating gives CASSWGQGANTIYF.